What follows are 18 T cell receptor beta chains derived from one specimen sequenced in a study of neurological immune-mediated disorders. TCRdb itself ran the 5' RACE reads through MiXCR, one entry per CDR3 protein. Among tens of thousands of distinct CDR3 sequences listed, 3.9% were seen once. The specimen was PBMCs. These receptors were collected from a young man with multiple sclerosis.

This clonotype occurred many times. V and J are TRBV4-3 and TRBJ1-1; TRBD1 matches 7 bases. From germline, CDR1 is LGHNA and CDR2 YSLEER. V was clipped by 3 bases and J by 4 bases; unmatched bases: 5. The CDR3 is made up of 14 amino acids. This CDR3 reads CASSHVTGTTEAFF. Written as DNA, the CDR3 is TGCGCCAGCAGCCACGTGACAGGGACCACTGAAGCTTTCTTT.

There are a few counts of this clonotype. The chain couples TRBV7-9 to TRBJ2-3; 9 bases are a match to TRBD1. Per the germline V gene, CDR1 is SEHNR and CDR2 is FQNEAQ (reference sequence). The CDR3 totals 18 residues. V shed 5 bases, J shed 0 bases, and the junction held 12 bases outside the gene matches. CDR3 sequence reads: CASSPGQGGMTSTDTQYF. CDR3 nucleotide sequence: TGTGCCAGCAGCCCGGGACAGGGTGGTATGACTAGCACAGATACGCAGTATTTT.

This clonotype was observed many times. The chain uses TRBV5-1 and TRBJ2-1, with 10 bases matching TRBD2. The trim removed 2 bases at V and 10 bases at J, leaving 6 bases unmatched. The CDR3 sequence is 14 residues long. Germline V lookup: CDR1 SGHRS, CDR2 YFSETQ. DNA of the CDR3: TGCGCCAGCAGCTTCCTAGCGGGGGAGGAGGAGCAGTTCTTC. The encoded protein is CASSFLAGEEEQFF.

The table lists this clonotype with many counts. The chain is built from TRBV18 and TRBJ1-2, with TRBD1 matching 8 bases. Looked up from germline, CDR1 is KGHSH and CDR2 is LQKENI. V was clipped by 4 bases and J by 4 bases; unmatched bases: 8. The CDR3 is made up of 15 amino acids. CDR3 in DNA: TGTGCCAGCTCACAAACAGGGGGAGCGGGCTATGGCTACACCTTC. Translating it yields CASSQTGGAGYGYTF.

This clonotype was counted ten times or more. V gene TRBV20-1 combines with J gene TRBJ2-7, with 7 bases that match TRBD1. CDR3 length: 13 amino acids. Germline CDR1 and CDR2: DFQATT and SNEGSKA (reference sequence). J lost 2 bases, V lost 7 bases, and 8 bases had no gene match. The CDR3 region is CSVLGQGAYEQYF. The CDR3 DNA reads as TGCAGTGTCCTGGGCCAGGGGGCCTACGAGCAGTACTTC.

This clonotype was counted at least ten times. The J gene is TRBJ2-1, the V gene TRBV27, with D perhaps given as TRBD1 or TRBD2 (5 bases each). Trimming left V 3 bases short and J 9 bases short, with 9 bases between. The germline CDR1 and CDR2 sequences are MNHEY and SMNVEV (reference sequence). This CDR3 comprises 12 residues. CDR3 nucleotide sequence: TGTGCCAGCAGTTTGGGGGTGTCTGAGCAGTTCTTC. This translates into CASSLGVSEQFF.

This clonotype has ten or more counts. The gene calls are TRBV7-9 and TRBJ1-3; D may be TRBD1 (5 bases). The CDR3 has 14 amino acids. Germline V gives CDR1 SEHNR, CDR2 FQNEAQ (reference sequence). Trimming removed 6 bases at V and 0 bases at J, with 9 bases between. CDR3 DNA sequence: TGTGCCAGCAGGCGAGACAGCTCTGGAAACACCATATATTTT. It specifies CASRRDSSGNTIYF.

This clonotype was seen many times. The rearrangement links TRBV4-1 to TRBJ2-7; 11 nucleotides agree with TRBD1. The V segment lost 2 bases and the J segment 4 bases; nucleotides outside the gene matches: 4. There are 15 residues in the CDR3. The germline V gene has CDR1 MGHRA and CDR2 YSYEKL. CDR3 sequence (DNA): TGCGCCAGCAGCCAACGGACAGGGGGCGCGTACGAGCAGTACTTC. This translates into CASSQRTGGAYEQYF.

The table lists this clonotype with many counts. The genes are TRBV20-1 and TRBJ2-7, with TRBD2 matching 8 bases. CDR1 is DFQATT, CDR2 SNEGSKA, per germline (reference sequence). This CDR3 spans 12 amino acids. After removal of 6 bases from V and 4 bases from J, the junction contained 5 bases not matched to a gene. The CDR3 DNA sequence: TGCAGTGCAGAGCGGGGGCGATACGAGCAGTACTTC. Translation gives CSAERGRYEQYF.

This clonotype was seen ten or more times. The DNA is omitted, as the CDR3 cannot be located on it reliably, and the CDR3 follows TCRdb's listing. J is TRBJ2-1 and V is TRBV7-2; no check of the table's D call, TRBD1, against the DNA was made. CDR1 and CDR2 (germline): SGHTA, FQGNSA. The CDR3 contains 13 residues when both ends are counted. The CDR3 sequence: CASSLVAGGARFF.

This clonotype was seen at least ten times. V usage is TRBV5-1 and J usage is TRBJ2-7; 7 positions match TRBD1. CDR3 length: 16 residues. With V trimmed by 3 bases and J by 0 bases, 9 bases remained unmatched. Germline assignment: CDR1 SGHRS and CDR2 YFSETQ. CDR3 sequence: CASSSHGTVTSYEQYF. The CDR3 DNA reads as TGCGCCAGCAGCTCCCACGGGACAGTCACCTCCTACGAGCAGTACTTC.

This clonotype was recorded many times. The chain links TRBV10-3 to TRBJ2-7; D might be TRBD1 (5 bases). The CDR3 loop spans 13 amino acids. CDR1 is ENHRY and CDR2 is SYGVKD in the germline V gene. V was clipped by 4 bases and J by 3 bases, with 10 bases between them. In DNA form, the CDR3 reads TGTGCCATCAGTGTAGACAGCTACTACGAGCAGTACTTC. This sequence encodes CAISVDSYYEQYF.

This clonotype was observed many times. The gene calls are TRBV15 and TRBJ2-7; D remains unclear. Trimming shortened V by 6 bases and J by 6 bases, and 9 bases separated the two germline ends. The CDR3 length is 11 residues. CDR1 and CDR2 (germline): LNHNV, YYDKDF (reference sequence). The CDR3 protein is CATSEGIEQYF. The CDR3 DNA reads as TGTGCCACCAGTGAAGGGATCGAGCAGTACTTC.

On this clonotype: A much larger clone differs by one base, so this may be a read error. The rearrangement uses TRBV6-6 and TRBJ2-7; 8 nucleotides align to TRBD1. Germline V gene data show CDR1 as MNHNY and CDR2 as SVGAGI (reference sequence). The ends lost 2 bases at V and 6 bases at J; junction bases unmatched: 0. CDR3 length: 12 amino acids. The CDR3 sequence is CASSYTGGEQYF. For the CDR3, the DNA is TGTGCCAGCAGTTACACAGGGGGCGAGCAGTACTTC.

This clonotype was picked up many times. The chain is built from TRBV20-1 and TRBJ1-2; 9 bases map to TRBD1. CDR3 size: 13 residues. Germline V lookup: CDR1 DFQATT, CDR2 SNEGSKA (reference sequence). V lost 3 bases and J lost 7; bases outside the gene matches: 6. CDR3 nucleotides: TGCAGTGCTAGTAGGACAGGGGTGTTTGGCTACACCTTC. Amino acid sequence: CSASRTGVFGYTF.

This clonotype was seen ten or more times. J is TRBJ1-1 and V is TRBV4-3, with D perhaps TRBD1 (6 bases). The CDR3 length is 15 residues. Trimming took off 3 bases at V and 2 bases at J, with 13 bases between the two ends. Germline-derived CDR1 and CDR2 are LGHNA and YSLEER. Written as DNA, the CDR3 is TGCGCCAGCAGCCAGGGGAGGGGGTTTAACACTGAAGCTTTCTTT. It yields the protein CASSQGRGFNTEAFF.

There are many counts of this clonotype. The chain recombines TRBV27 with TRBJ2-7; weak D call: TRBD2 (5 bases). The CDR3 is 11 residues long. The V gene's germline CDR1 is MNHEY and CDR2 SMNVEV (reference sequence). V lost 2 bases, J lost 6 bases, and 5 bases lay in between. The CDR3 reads CASSLSGEQYF. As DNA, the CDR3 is TGTGCCAGCAGTTTAAGCGGCGAGCAGTACTTC.

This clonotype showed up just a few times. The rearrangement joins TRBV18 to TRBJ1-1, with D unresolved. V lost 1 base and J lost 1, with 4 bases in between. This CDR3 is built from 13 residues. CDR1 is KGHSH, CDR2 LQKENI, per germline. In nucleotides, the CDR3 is TGTGCCAGCTCACCACGGGGGAACACTGAAGCTTTCTTT. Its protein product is CASSPRGNTEAFF.